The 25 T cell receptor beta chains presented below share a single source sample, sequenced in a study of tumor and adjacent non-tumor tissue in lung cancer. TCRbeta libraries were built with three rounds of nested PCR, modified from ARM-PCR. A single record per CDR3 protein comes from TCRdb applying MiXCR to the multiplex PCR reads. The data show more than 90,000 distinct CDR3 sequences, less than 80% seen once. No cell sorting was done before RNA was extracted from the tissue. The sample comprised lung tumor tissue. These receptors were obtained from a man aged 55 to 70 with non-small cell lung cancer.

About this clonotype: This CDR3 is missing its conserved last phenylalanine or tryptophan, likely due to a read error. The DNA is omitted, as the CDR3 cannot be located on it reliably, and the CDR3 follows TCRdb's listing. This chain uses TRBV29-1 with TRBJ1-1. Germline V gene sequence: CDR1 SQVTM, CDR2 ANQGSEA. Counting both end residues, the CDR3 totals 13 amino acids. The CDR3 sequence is CSAREEMNTEAFL.

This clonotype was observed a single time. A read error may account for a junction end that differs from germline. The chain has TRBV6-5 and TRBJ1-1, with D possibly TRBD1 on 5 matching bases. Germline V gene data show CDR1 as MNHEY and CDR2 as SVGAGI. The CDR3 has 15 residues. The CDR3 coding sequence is TGTGCCAGTAGTTACAAGGCGCAGAGTCAGGGACGGGCTTTCTTT. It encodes CASSYKAQSQGRAFF.

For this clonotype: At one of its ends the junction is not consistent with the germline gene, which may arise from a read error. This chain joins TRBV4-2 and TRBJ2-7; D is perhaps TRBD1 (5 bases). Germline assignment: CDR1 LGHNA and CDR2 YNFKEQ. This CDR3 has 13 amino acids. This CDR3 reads CVSSHTMGREQYF. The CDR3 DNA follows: TGTGTCAGCAGCCATACTATGGGGCGCGAACAGTACTTC.

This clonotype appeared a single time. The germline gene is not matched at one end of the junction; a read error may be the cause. The CDR3 DNA is TGCAGCGTTGTCCATGTAACTGAAGCTCTCTTT. Amino acid sequence: CSVVHVTEALF. This sequence joins TRBV29-1 and TRBJ1-1; D not resolved. Per germline, CDR1 SQVTM and CDR2 ANQGSEA. This CDR3 region has 11 residues.

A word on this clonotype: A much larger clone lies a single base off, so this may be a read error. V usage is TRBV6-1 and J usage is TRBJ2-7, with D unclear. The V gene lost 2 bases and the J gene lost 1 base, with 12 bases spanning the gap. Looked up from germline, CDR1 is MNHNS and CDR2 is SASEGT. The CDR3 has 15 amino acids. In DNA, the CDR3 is TGTGCCAGCAGTGAACCTGGGAACCTGTCCTACGAGCAGTACTTC. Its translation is CASSEPGNLSYEQYF.

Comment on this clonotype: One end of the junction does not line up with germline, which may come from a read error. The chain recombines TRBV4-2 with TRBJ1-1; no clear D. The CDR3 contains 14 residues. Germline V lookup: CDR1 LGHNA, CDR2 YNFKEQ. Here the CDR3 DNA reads TGTGCCAGCAGCCAATGGGAGCGTGGCACTGAATCTTTCTTT. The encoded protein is CASSQWERGTESFF.

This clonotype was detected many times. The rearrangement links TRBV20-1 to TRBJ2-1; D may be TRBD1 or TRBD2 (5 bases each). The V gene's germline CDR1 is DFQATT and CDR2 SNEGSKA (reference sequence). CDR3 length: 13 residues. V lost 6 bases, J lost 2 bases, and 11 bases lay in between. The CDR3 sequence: CSARGSAYNEQFF. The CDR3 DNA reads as TGCAGTGCGAGGGGTAGCGCCTACAATGAGCAGTTCTTC.

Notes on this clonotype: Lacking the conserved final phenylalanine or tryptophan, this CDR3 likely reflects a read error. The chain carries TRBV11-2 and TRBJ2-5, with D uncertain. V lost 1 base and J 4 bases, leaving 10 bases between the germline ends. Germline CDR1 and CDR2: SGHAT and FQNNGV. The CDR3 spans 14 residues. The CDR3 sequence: CASSLVPPGETQYI. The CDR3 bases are TGTGCCAGCAGCTTAGTCCCCCCAGGAGAGACCCAGTACATC.

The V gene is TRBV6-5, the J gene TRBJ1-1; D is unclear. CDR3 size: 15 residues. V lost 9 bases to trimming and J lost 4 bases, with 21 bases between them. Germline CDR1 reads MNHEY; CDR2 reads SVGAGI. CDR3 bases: TGTGCCAGTAGTGTGTCCGTAGGGAGGGTCACTGAAGCTTTCTTT. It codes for CASSVSVGRVTEAFF.

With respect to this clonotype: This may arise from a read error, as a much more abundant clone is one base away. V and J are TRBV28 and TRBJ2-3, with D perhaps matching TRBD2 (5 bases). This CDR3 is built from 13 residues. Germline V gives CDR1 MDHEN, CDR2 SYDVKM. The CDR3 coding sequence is TGTGCCAGCTGTTTTGGCGGGACAGATACGCAGTATTTT. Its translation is CASCFGGTDTQYF.

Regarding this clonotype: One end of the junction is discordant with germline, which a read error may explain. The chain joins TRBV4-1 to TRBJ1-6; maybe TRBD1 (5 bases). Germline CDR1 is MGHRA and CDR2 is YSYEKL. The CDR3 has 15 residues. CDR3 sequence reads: CTSSLNDSPNSSLHF. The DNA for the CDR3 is TGCACCAGCAGTCTTAACGACAGTCCTAATTCATCCCTCCACTTT.

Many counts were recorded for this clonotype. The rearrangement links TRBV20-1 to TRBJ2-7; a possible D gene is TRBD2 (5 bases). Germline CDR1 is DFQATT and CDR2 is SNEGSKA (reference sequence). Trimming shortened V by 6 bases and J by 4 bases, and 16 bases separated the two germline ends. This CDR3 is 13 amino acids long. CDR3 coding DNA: TGCAGTGCGAGGACCACGGGAAGGTACGAGCAGTACTTC. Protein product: CSARTTGRYEQYF.

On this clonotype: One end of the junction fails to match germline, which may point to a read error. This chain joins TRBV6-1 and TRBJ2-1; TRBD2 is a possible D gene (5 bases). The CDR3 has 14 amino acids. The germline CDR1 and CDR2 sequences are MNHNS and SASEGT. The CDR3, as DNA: TGTGACAGCAGCCGGAGAGGGCAGGCCAATGAGCAGTTCTTC. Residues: CDSSRRGQANEQFF.

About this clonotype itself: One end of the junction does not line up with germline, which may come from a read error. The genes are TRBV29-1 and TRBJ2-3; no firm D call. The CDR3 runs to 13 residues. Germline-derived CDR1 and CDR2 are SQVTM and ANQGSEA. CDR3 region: CSVEVSAGDTQYF. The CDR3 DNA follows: TGCAGCGTTGAAGTCAGCGCTGGAGATACTCAGTATTTT.

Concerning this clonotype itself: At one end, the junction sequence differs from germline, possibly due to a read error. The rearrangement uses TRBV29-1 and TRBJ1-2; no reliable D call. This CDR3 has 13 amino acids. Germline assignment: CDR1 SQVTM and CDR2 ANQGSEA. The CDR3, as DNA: TGCAGCGTTGACCCGACTGGGTTTTATGGCTGCATCTTC. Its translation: CSVDPTGFYGCIF.

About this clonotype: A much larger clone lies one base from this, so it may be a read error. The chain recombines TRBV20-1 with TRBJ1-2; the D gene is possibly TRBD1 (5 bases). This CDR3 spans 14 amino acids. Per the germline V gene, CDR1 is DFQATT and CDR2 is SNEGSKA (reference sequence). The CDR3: CSTRDESGPGGYTF. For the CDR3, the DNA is TGCAGTACTAGAGATGAGTCAGGGCCTGGAGGCTACACCTTC.

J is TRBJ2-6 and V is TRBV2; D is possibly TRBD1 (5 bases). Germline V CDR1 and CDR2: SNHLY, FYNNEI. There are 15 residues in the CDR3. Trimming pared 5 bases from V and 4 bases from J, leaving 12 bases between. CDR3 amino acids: CASSPQVIGANVLTF. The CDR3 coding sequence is TGTGCCAGCAGTCCACAGGTGATAGGGGCCAACGTCCTGACTTTC.

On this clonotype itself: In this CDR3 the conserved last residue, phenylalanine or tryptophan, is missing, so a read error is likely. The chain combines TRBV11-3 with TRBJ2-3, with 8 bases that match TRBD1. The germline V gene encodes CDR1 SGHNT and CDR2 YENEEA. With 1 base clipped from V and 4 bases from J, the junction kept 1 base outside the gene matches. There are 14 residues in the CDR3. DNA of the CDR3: TGTGCCAGCAGCTTAGGACAGGGGCCAGATACGCAGTATTCT. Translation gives CASSLGQGPDTQYS.

CDR3 sequence (DNA): TGTGCCAGCAGAAGAGCGGGCCCCCTTTACAATGAGCAGTTCTTC. Its protein is CASRRAGPLYNEQFF. V and J are TRBV6-5 and TRBJ2-1, with D possibly being TRBD2 (6 bases). The ends were cut back, 6 bases at V and 4 bases at J, with 16 bases in the middle. The CDR3 length is 15 residues. CDR1 is MNHEY and CDR2 is SVGAGI in the germline V gene.

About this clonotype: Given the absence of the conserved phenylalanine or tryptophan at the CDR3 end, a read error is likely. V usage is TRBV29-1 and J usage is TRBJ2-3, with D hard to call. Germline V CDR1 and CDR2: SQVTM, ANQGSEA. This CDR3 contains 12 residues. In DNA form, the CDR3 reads TGCAGCGTTGGAGTTAGAACAGATATGCAGTATATT. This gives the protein CSVGVRTDMQYI.

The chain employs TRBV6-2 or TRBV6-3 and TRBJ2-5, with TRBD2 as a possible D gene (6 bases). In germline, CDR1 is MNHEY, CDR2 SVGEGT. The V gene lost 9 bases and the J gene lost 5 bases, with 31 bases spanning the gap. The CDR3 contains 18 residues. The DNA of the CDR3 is TGTGCCAGTAGCATCGGGACTGGCACCAACCCTTGGAGGGAGACCCAGTACTTC. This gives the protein CASSIGTGTNPWRETQYF.

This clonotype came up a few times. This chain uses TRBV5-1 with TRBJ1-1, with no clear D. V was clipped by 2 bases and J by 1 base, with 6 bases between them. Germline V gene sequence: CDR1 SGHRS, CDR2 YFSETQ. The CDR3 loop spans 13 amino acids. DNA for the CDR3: TGCGCCAGCAGCTTTGTGGGGAACACTGAAGCTTTCTTT. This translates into CASSFVGNTEAFF.

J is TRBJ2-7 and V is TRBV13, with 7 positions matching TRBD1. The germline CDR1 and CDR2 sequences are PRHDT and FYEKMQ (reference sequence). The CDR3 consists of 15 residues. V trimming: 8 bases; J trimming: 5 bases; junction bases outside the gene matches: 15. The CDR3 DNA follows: TGTGCCAGCGGCCAACCGGGACAGTGGGCAAACGAGCAGTACGTC. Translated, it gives CASGQPGQWANEQYV.

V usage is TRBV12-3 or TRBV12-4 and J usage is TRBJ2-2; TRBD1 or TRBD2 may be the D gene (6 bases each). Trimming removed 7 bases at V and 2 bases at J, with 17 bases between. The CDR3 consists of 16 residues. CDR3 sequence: CASNTSGGGNTGELFF. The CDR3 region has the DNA TGTGCCAGCAACACCTCAGGAGGGGGTAACACCGGGGAGCTGTTTTTT.

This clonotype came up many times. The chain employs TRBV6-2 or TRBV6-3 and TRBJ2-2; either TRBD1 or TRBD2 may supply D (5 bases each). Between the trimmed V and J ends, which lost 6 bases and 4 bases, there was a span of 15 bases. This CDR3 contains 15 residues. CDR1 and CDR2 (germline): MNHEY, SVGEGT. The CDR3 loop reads CASSPFGGVTGELFF. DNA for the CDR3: TGTGCCAGCAGCCCCTTTGGGGGAGTCACCGGGGAGCTGTTTTTT.